The next 23 T cell receptor beta chains were all read from a single sample in a study of blood T cell repertoires in COVID-19. Data came from immunoSEQ multiplex PCR; TCRdb stores just in-frame clones and leaves some out. Of 450,000 to 500,000 clones in the sample, 87% are singletons; the top ten hold around 0.7%. Input material: PBMCs or T cells enriched from blood (not recorded which). These receptors were collected from a woman younger than 30 who had recovered from COVID-19.

This chain connects TRBV6-5 to TRBJ2-5, with a tentative D call TRBD2 (5 bases). CDR3 size: 15 residues. The germline CDR1 and CDR2 sequences are MNHEY and SVGAGI. Trimming removed 8 bases from V and 5 bases from J, with 21 bases in between. The CDR3 spells CASRTGLALVETQYF. The CDR3 region has the DNA TGTGCCAGCCGAACCGGGCTAGCCTTAGTCGAGACCCAGTACTTC.

This clone showed up just a few times. The chain is built from TRBV11-2 and TRBJ1-1; a possible D gene is TRBD1 (6 bases). CDR3 length: 15 residues. Germline V CDR1 and CDR2: SGHAT, FQNNGV. Between the trimmed V and J ends, which lost 3 bases and 4 bases, there was a span of 15 bases. The chain's CDR3 is CASSFGGALSTEAFF. CDR3 nucleotides: TGTGCCAGCAGCTTCGGGGGGGCGTTGAGCACTGAAGCTTTCTTT.

The rearrangement uses TRBV7-6 and TRBJ1-2; TRBD1 agrees at 7 bases. Germline assignment: CDR1 SGHVS and CDR2 FNYEAQ. The CDR3 consists of 13 residues. V lost 5 bases and J lost 5; bases outside the gene matches: 5. CDR3 sequence: CASSPSTGYGYTF. The CDR3 nucleotides read TGTGCCAGCAGCCCCTCGACAGGGTATGGCTACACCTTC.

This sequence joins TRBV2 and TRBJ2-1; possible D gene TRBD1, 5 bases. The CDR3 is 13 residues long. CDR1 and CDR2 (germline): SNHLY, FYNNEI. CDR3 in amino acids: CATTDSSYNEQFF. The CDR3 DNA is TGTGCTACGACTGACAGCTCCTACAATGAGCAGTTCTTC.

Of note for this clone: This sample includes further DNA sequences coding for the same CDR3. The chain has TRBV28 and TRBJ1-5; unclear D gene. Germline V gene sequence: CDR1 MDHEN, CDR2 SYDVKM. The germline V and J ends were trimmed by 2 bases and 7 bases, with 9 bases remaining between them. This CDR3 region has 13 residues. The CDR3, as DNA: TGTGCCAGCAGTTTACTAGGAGGGCAGCCCCAGCATTTT. The encoded protein is CASSLLGGQPQHF.

The chain uses TRBV3-1 (or the pseudogene TRBV3-2) and TRBJ1-6; no clear D gene. Germline CDR1 reads LGHDT; CDR2 reads YNNKEL (reference sequence). The CDR3 is made up of 13 amino acids. With 4 bases removed from V and 4 bases from J, the gap between germline ends came to 5 bases. The chain's CDR3 is CASSRSYNSPLHF. The CDR3 nucleotides read TGTGCCAGCAGCCGGAGTTATAATTCACCCCTCCACTTT.

The gene calls are TRBV28 and TRBJ1-3, with D possibly being TRBD1 (5 bases). Trimming cost V 0 bases and J 3 bases, with 12 bases left between them. The V gene's germline CDR1 is MDHEN and CDR2 SYDVKM. This CDR3 has 16 residues. CDR3 in amino acids: CASSLWQGLGGNTIYF. CDR3 bases: TGTGCCAGCAGTTTATGGCAGGGATTAGGTGGAAACACCATATATTTT.

The chain couples TRBV5-8 to TRBJ2-7; D ambiguous. This CDR3 spans 13 amino acids. Germline V gives CDR1 SGHTS, CDR2 YDEGEE. Trimming took 0 bases from V and 3 from J, leaving 7 bases between them. CDR3 bases: TGTGCCAGCAGCTTGGGGCCTGACTACGAGCAGTACTTC. Protein: CASSLGPDYEQYF.

The chain couples TRBV5-6 to TRBJ2-7; 7 bases map to TRBD2. There are 12 residues in the CDR3. V was pared by 4 bases and J by 6 bases, with 4 bases of the junction left unmatched. Germline CDR1 reads SGHDT; CDR2 reads YYEEEE. As DNA, the CDR3 is TGTGCCAGCAGCCGACTAGCCCGCGAGCAGTACTTC. As protein: CASSRLAREQYF.

This clone was observed a few times. The chain combines TRBV19 with TRBJ1-1, with TRBD1 identical over 7 bases. The V gene end was trimmed by 6 bases and the J gene end by 2 bases; junction bases not matched to a gene: 15. The CDR3 extends over 17 amino acids. Germline V gene sequence: CDR1 LNHDA, CDR2 SQIVND (reference sequence). The CDR3 DNA follows: TGTGCCAGTAGCAGACCCACCCTGACAGGGAATAACACTGAAGCTTTCTTT. This sequence encodes CASSRPTLTGNNTEAFF. Variable domain in full (rest from reference TRBV19 and TRBJ1-1): DGGITQSPKYLFRKEGQNVTLSCEQNLNHDAMYWYRQDPGQGLRLIYYSQIVNDFQKGDIAEGYSVSREKKESFPLTVTSAQKNPTAFYLCASSRPTLTGNNTEAFFGQGTRLTVV.

The rearrangement uses TRBV13 and TRBJ1-2; tentatively, D is TRBD1 (5 bases). Between the trimmed V and J ends, which lost 4 bases and 1 base, there was a span of 16 bases. CDR3 length: 16 residues. From germline, CDR1 is PRHDT and CDR2 FYEKMQ (reference sequence). DNA of the CDR3: TGTGCCAGCAGCTACTCCCTGACAGATCTTAACTATGGCTACACCTTC. This translates into CASSYSLTDLNYGYTF.

The rearrangement links TRBV7-9 to TRBJ2-3; D call uncertain. The CDR3 has 15 amino acids. Trimming removed 0 bases at V and 3 bases at J, with 10 bases between. Germline-derived CDR1 and CDR2 are SEHNR and FQNEAQ (reference sequence). The CDR3 DNA reads as TGTGCCAGCAGCTTAGCGCGTCTATATACAGATACGCAGTATTTT. This codes for CASSLARLYTDTQYF.

The V and J genes are TRBV5-6 and TRBJ1-1; the D is unclear. V shed 3 bases and J shed 0 bases, with 9 bases lying between them. The CDR3 sequence is 14 residues long. Germline CDR1 is SGHDT and CDR2 is YYEEEE. CDR3 region: CASSSEVVNTEAFF. The CDR3 bases are TGTGCCAGCAGCTCGGAGGTAGTGAACACTGAAGCTTTCTTT. Based on the CDR3 plus reference TRBV5-6 and TRBJ1-1, the full variable domain is DAGVTQSPTHLIKTRGQQVTLRCSPKSGHDTVSWYQQALGQGPQFIFQYYEEEERQRGNFPDRFSGHQFPNYSSELNVNALLLGDSALYLCASSSEVVNTEAFFGQGTRLTVV.

This clone was counted a few times. J is TRBJ2-6 and V is TRBV19; 8 bases match TRBD1. The CDR3 consists of 16 residues. The germline gives CDR1 LNHDA, CDR2 SQIVND (reference sequence). J gave up 13 bases and V 5 bases, and 16 bases lay outside the gene matches. CDR3 residues: CASSPRGTGGLQVLTF. The CDR3 DNA reads as TGTGCCAGTAGTCCGAGGGGGACAGGAGGACTTCAGGTCCTGACTTTC.

About this clone itself: The same CDR3 can be traced to other DNA sequences in this sample. This rearrangement joins TRBV12-3 or TRBV12-4 to TRBJ1-3; D gene ambiguous. CDR3 length equals 11 residues. With 6 bases removed from V and 4 bases from J, the gap between germline ends came to 4 bases. CDR3 nucleotide sequence: TGTGCCAGCAGGTCGGGAAACACCATATATTTT. It specifies CASRSGNTIYF.

In this sample, this clone turned up a few times. The chain joins TRBV30 to TRBJ1-5; D perhaps matches TRBD1 (6 bases). Germline loops: CDR1 GTSNPN, CDR2 SVGIG (reference sequence). This CDR3 spans 18 amino acids. The V gene lost 2 bases and the J gene lost 2 bases, with 22 bases spanning the gap. The CDR3 loop is CAWSTEQGPLFGNQPQHF. The DNA of the CDR3 is TGTGCCTGGAGTACGGAGCAGGGGCCCTTATTTGGCAATCAGCCCCAGCATTTT.

The chain carries TRBV10-1 and TRBJ2-1, with D perhaps TRBD1 (5 bases). In germline, CDR1 is WNHNN, CDR2 SYGVQD (reference sequence). Trimming left V 3 bases short and J 4 bases short, with 7 bases between. The CDR3 sequence is 13 residues long. The CDR3 sequence is CASSDDSYNEQFF. CDR3 in DNA: TGCGCCAGCAGTGACGACAGTTACAATGAGCAGTTCTTC.

The chain couples TRBV28 to TRBJ1-2; 9 nucleotides agree with TRBD1. This CDR3 contains 13 residues. Germline V gene sequence: CDR1 MDHEN, CDR2 SYDVKM. J was trimmed by 6 bases and V by 7 bases; bases with no gene match: 6. As DNA, the CDR3 is TGTGCCAGCACCCAACGGACAGGGGATGGCTACACCTTC. Amino acid sequence: CASTQRTGDGYTF.

CDR3 DNA: TGCGCCAGCAGCCGAAGCGAGAATGAGGTTGAAGCTTTCTTT. Residues: CASSRSENEVEAFF. This chain connects TRBV5-1 to TRBJ1-1; D remains ambiguous. Trimming took off 4 bases at V and 7 bases at J, with 17 bases between the two ends. Per the germline V gene, CDR1 is SGHRS and CDR2 is YFSETQ. The CDR3 extends over 14 amino acids. The full variable domain, rest sourced from reference TRBV5-1 and TRBJ1-1, is KAGVTQTPRYLIKTRGQQVTLSCSPISGHRSVSWYQQTPGQGLQFLFEYFSETQRNKGNFPGRFSGRQFSNSRSEMNVSTLELGDSALYLCASSRSENEVEAFFGQGTRLTVV.

This chain connects TRBV15 to TRBJ2-7, with D perhaps matching TRBD2 (6 bases). CDR1 is LNHNV and CDR2 is YYDKDF in the germline V gene (reference sequence). Trimming shortened V by 3 bases and J by 3 bases, and 12 bases separated the two germline ends. The CDR3 totals 14 residues. CDR3 sequence: CATSSQDGGYEQYF. As DNA, the CDR3 is TGTGCCACCAGCAGTCAGGACGGGGGCTACGAGCAGTACTTC.

This chain joins TRBV6-1 and TRBJ1-2, with 8 bases aligning to TRBD1. Germline V gene lookup returns CDR1 MNHNS and CDR2 SASEGT. The CDR3 is 19 residues long. Losses at the gene ends were 2 bases for V and 8 bases for J; bases not matched to a gene: 22. The CDR3 spells CASSERGRGTLLDREGYTF. CDR3 nucleotides: TGTGCCAGCAGTGAAAGGGGAAGGGGGACACTATTGGACAGGGAAGGCTACACCTTC.

Many counts were recorded for this clone. The chain employs TRBV19 and TRBJ2-7, with TRBD2 as a possible D gene (6 bases). V dropped 5 bases and J dropped 2 bases, with 10 bases sitting between them. CDR3 length equals 13 residues. Germline values: CDR1 LNHDA, CDR2 SQIVND (reference sequence). CDR3 in DNA: TGTGCCAGTAGTGCCGGGAGCGCCTACGAGCAGTACTTC. It codes for CASSAGSAYEQYF. Looking up the rest from reference TRBV19 and TRBJ2-7 gives the full variable domain: DGGITQSPKYLFRKEGQNVTLSCEQNLNHDAMYWYRQDPGQGLRLIYYSQIVNDFQKGDIAEGYSVSREKKESFPLTVTSAQKNPTAFYLCASSAGSAYEQYFGPGTRLTVT.

The table lists this clone with a few counts. Other nucleotide sequences in the sample specify the same CDR3. The chain couples TRBV5-1 to TRBJ1-1; D unresolved. V was shortened by 0 bases and J by 2 bases, with 5 bases between the two germline ends. The CDR3 spans 13 residues. The germline CDR1 and CDR2 sequences are SGHRS and YFSETQ. The CDR3 loop reads CASSLDSNTEAFF. CDR3 nucleotide sequence: TGCGCCAGCAGCTTGGACAGTAACACTGAAGCTTTCTTT.